This T cell receptor (beta chain) comes out of a study of blood T cell repertoires in COVID-19. Sequencing used immunoSEQ multiplex PCR; TCRdb keeps in-frame clones, though not all of them. This table has some 220,000 clones, roughly 80% appearing once. The CDR3 length is 15 residues. V was shortened by 1 base and J by 6 bases, with 13 bases between the two germline ends. Germline V lookup: CDR1 SEHNR, CDR2 FQNEAQ (reference sequence). Material for sequencing was peripheral blood. The TCR was taken from a woman younger than 45 who had recovered from COVID-19. The V call is TRBV7-9, the J call TRBJ2-1; perhaps TRBD2 as D (5 bases). The CDR3 DNA sequence: TGTGCCAGCAGCTTAGGGGGAACTAGGTCCAATGAGCAGTTCTTC. This gives the protein CASSLGGTRSNEQFF.